The 14 T cell receptor beta chains listed next were all sequenced from one sample in a study of blood T cell repertoires in COVID-19. The repertoire was sequenced with immunoSEQ multiplex PCR; TCRdb's copy has only in-frame clones and lacks some. The sample has about 98,000 clones, roughly 87% seen once; the top ten hold 5.2%. Material: peripheral blood. The receptors here all came from a woman between 50 and 59 years old with COVID-19, enrolled during active disease.

This chain connects TRBV2 to TRBJ1-1, with D uncertain. Deletions cut 7 bases from V and 4 bases from J, with 13 bases between. Germline V gene lookup returns CDR1 SNHLY and CDR2 FYNNEI. This CDR3 spans 13 amino acids. The CDR3 DNA follows: TGTGCCAGCAAGAGGTTAGGTGCCACTGAAGCTTTCTTT. It specifies CASKRLGATEAFF.

V gene TRBV3-1 (or the pseudogene TRBV3-2) combines with J gene TRBJ2-2, with 10 nucleotides matching TRBD2. J gave up 3 bases and V 6 bases, and 7 bases lay outside the gene matches. CDR3 length: 16 residues. CDR1 is LGHDT, CDR2 YNNKEL, per germline (reference sequence). The CDR3 DNA follows: TGTGCCAGCAGGGGAGTAGCGGGGGGTTACACCGGGGAGCTGTTTTTT. It yields the protein CASRGVAGGYTGELFF.

J is TRBJ1-4 and V is TRBV6-2 or TRBV6-3; the match to TRBD1 covers 10 bases. The CDR3 contains 15 residues. The J segment lost 8 bases and the V segment lost 5 bases, leaving 8 bases of the junction unmatched. Germline lookup yields CDR1 MNHEY and CDR2 SVGEGT. CDR3 nucleotides: TGTGCCAGCAGTCGTCCCGGGACAGGGGTCGAAAAACTGTTTTTT. Translated, it gives CASSRPGTGVEKLFF.

The J gene is TRBJ2-7, the V gene TRBV10-3; the match to TRBD1 covers 11 bases. Germline trimming cut 6 bases from V and 2 bases from J; bases unmatched to any gene: 6. CDR1 ENHRY and CDR2 SYGVKD come from the germline V gene. The CDR3 is 15 amino acids. The CDR3 DNA is TGTGCCATCAGAGAGGACAGGGGGCTCCCCTACGAGCAGTACTTC. Its protein is CAIREDRGLPYEQYF.

The CDR3 DNA reads TGTGCCAGCAGCTCCTCGGACTATGGCTACACCTTC. The encoded protein is CASSSSDYGYTF. The genes are TRBV7-9 and TRBJ1-2, with D unresolved. Trimming stripped 4 bases from V and 3 bases from J, with 6 bases between. Germline-derived CDR1 and CDR2 are SEHNR and FQNEAQ (reference sequence). This CDR3 has 12 residues.

The J gene is TRBJ1-1, the V gene TRBV3-1 (or the pseudogene TRBV3-2), with D possibly TRBD1 on 5 matching bases. There are 14 residues in the CDR3. V lost 6 bases to trimming and J lost 2 bases, with 13 bases between them. The germline V gene encodes CDR1 LGHDT and CDR2 YNNKEL (reference sequence). The CDR3 nucleotides are TGTGCCAGCAGTTACGACAGAGCCAACACTGAAGCTTTCTTT. Translation: CASSYDRANTEAFF.

The chain links TRBV6-2 or TRBV6-3 to TRBJ2-5, with TRBD1 matching over 8 bases. CDR1 is MNHEY, CDR2 SVGEGT, per germline. This CDR3 has 14 residues. The junction had 9 bases not matched to a gene; V was cut back by 5 bases and J by 7 bases. The CDR3 is CASSPGQGIGTQYF. CDR3 DNA: TGTGCCAGCAGTCCAGGACAGGGCATCGGGACCCAGTACTTC.

The gene calls are TRBV5-7 and TRBJ1-2, with 7 positions matching TRBD1. TRBV5-7 is classed as an ORF, of uncertain function. CDR3 length: 14 amino acids. The trim removed 1 base at V and 6 bases at J, leaving 6 bases unmatched. Written as DNA, the CDR3 is TGTGCCAGCAGCTTGACGTGGACAGGACATGGCTACACCTTC. Translation: CASSLTWTGHGYTF.

This chain connects TRBV4-2 to TRBJ2-7; 8 bases match TRBD1. The trim removed 0 bases at V and 3 bases at J, leaving 7 bases unmatched. This CDR3 contains 16 residues. From germline, CDR1 is LGHNA and CDR2 YNFKEQ. CDR3 sequence: CASSQEAGQDFYEQYF. CDR3 coding DNA: TGTGCCAGCAGCCAAGAGGCGGGACAGGATTTCTACGAGCAGTACTTC.

The chain uses TRBV13 and TRBJ1-1; 7 positions match TRBD1. With 5 bases clipped from V and 5 bases from J, the junction kept 5 bases outside the gene matches. There are 13 residues in the CDR3. Germline V gene data show CDR1 as PRHDT and CDR2 as FYEKMQ (reference sequence). CDR3 loop: CASSLRDRTEAFF. The DNA for the CDR3 is TGTGCCAGCAGCCTACGGGACAGAACTGAAGCTTTCTTT. The entire variable domain, with the rest obtained from reference TRBV13 and TRBJ1-1, is as follows: AAGVIQSPRHLIKEKRETATLKCYPIPRHDTVYWYQQGPGQDPQFLISFYEKMQSDKGSIPDRFSAQQFSDYHSELNMSSLELGDSALYFCASSLRDRTEAFFGQGTRLTVV.

This clone occurred a few times. The V and J genes are TRBV11-2 and TRBJ2-7; unclear D gene. The CDR3 extends over 12 amino acids. The germline V and J ends were trimmed by 4 bases and 3 bases, with 7 bases remaining between them. Looked up from germline, CDR1 is SGHAT and CDR2 is FQNNGV. CDR3 residues: CASSSSLYEQYF. The CDR3 DNA reads TGTGCCAGCAGCTCCTCCCTCTACGAGCAGTACTTC.

In its sample, this clone was seen a few times. This chain uses TRBV5-4 with TRBJ1-3; 8 bases map to TRBD1. Losses at the gene ends were 5 bases for V and 0 bases for J; bases not matched to a gene: 7. Germline V gene lookup returns CDR1 SGHNT and CDR2 YYREEE (reference sequence). CDR3 size: 16 residues. The CDR3 loop reads CASSFGQGYSGNTIYF. The CDR3 DNA reads as TGTGCCAGCAGTTTCGGACAGGGATACTCTGGAAACACCATATATTTT.

The chain links TRBV19 to TRBJ1-2, with D unresolved. CDR1 and CDR2 from the germline V gene are LNHDA and SQIVND (reference sequence). The CDR3 consists of 14 residues. Trimming stripped 3 bases from V and 6 bases from J, with 14 bases between. Here the CDR3 reads CASSIPQSPHGYTF. CDR3 coding DNA: TGTGCCAGTAGTATCCCACAGAGCCCCCATGGCTACACCTTC. Full variable domain (rest looked up from reference TRBV19 and TRBJ1-2): DGGITQSPKYLFRKEGQNVTLSCEQNLNHDAMYWYRQDPGQGLRLIYYSQIVNDFQKGDIAEGYSVSREKKESFPLTVTSAQKNPTAFYLCASSIPQSPHGYTFGSGTRLTVV.

The chain links TRBV7-2 to TRBJ2-1; a possible D gene is TRBD2 (6 bases). The CDR3 has 14 residues. Germline V CDR1 and CDR2: SGHTA, FQGNSA. V lost 7 bases to trimming and J lost 4 bases, with 14 bases between them. CDR3: CASTPLGLYNEQFF. The CDR3 DNA reads TGTGCCAGCACCCCCCTGGGACTTTACAATGAGCAGTTCTTC. Filled out from reference TRBV7-2 and TRBJ2-1, the complete variable domain reads GAGVSQSPSNKVTEKGKDVELRCDPISGHTALYWYRQSLGQGLEFLIYFQGNSAPDKSGLPSDRFSAERTGGSVSTLTIQRTQQEDSAVYLCASTPLGLYNEQFFGPGTRLTVL.